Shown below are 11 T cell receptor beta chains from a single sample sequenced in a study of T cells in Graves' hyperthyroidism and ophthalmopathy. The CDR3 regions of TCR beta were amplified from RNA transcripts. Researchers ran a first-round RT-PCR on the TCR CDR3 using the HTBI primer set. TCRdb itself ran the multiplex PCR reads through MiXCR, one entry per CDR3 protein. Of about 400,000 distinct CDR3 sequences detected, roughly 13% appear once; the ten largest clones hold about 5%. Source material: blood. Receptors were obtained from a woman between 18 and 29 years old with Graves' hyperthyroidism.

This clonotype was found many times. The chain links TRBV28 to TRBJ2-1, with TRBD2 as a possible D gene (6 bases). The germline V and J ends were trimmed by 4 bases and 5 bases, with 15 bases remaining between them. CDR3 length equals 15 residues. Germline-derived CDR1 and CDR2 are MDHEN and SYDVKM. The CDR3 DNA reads TGTGCCAGCAGTTCGCCTACCGCGGGAAACAATGAGCAGTTCTTC. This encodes CASSSPTAGNNEQFF.

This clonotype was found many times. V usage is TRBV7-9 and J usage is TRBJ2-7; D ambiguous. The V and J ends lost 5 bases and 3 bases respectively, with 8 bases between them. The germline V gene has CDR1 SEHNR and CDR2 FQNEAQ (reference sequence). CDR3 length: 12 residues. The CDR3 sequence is CASSLDLYEQYF. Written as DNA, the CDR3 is TGTGCCAGCAGCCTCGACCTCTACGAGCAGTACTTC.

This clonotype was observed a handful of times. The CDR3 sequence is CASSMGENTGELFF. The CDR3 coding sequence is TGTGCCAGCAGTATGGGAGAGAACACCGGGGAGCTGTTTTTT. The rearrangement joins TRBV27 to TRBJ2-2, with a tentative D call TRBD2 (5 bases). Trimming stripped 5 bases from V and 1 base from J, with 8 bases between. The germline gives CDR1 MNHEY, CDR2 SMNVEV (reference sequence). The CDR3 length is 14 residues.

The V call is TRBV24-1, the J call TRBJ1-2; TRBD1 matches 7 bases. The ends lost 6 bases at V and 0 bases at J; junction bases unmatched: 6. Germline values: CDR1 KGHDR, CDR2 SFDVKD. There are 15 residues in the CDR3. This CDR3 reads CATSFSGGPNYGYTF. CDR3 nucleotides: TGTGCCACCAGTTTCTCAGGGGGTCCTAACTATGGCTACACCTTC.

The CDR3 DNA reads as TGTGCCTGGAGTCTTACCGGGACTAGCGGGCAAGAGACCCAGTACTTC. Translated: CAWSLTGTSGQETQYF. V is TRBV30 and J is TRBJ2-5, with 12 bases that match TRBD2. Germline-derived CDR1 and CDR2 are GTSNPN and SVGIG (reference sequence). V shed 2 bases, J shed 2 bases, and the junction held 6 bases outside the gene matches. The CDR3 loop spans 16 amino acids.

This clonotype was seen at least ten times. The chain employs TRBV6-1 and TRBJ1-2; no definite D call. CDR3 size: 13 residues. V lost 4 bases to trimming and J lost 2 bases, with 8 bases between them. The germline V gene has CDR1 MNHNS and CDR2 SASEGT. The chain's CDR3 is CASSARTNYGYTF. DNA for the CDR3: TGTGCCAGCAGTGCGAGAACCAACTATGGCTACACCTTC.

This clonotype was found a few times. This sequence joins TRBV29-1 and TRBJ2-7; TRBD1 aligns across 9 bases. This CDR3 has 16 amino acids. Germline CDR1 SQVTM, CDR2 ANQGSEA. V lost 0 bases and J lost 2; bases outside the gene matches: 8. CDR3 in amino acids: CSVEDPGTGKTYEQYF. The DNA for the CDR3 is TGCAGCGTTGAAGATCCGGGGACAGGGAAGACCTACGAGCAGTACTTC.

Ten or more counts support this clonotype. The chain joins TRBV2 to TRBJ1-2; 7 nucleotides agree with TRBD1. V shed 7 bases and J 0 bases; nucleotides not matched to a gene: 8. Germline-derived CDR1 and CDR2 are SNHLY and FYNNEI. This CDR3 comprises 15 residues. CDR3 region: CASIPRTGANYGYTF. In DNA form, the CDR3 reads TGTGCCAGCATTCCCAGGACAGGAGCTAACTATGGCTACACCTTC.

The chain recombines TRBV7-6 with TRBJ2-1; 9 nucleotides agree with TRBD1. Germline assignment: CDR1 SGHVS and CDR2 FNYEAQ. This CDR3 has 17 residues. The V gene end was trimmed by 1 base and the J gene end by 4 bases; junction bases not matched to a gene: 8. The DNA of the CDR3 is TGTGCCAGCAGCTTAGGGTCCGGGACAGGGAGGTACAATGAGCAGTTCTTC. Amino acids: CASSLGSGTGRYNEQFF. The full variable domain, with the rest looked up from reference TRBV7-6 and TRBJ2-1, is GAGVSQSPRYKVTKRGQDVALRCDPISGHVSLYWYRQALGQGPEFLTYFNYEAQQDKSGLPNDRFSAERPEGSISTLTIQRTEQRDSAMYRCASSLGSGTGRYNEQFFGPGTRLTVL.

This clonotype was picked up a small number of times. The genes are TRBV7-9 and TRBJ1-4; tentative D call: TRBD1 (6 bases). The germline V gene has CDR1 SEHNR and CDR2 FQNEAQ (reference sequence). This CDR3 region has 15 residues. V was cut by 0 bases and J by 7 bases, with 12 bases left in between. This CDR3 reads CASSLAQGFGEKLFF. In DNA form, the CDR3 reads TGTGCCAGCAGCTTAGCTCAGGGGTTCGGTGAAAAACTGTTTTTT.

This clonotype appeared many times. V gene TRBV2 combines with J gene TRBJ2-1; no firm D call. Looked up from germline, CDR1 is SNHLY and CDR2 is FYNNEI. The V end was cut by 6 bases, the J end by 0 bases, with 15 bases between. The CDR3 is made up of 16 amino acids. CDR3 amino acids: CASSAGRSNSYNEQFF. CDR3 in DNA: TGTGCCAGCAGCGCAGGACGGTCGAACTCCTACAATGAGCAGTTCTTC.